This TCR beta chain was found in a study of blood T cell repertoires in COVID-19. The wider study: From T cells, B-cell-depleted T cells, or PBMCs came the material, which was cDNA or gDNA.

The J segment lost 7 bases and the V segment lost 5 bases, leaving 5 bases of the junction unmatched. Germline V gene data show CDR1 as SGHDT and CDR2 as YYEEEE. CDR3 length equals 12 residues. Measured with immunoSEQ multiplex PCR; TCRdb has only the in-frame clones, and not every one. The data show a few hundred thousand clones, 65% to 85% seen once. The TCR comes from a middle-aged man who had recovered from COVID-19. Sequencing was done on a sample of PBMCs or T cells enriched from blood (not recorded which). This chain links TRBV5-6 with TRBJ2-7; 8 bases match TRBD1. This chain's CDR3 is CASRQGAREQYF. The CDR3 DNA reads as TGTGCCAGCAGGCAGGGGGCGCGGGAGCAGTACTTC.